Listed below are T cell receptor beta chains from one sample, sequenced in a study of cytotoxic CD8 clonotypes in ibrutinib-treated CLL. TCRdb keeps only in-frame clones here, not all; method: immunoSEQ multiplex PCR. This sample has some 50,000 clones, with around 68% found just once. This specimen was PBMCs, taken after 12 months of ibrutinib treatment. The receptors shown here come from a human donor with chronic lymphocytic leukemia. Both conserved end residues are part of each CDR3. The D gene is left open where the match is weak. Clone size is shown for a subset of rows, as once, few, many or a class of expanded clone.

cdr3_nt cdr3_aa v_call d_call clone_size j_call
TGTGCCAGCAGCGTTACAGATACGCAGTATTTT CASSVTDTQYF TRBV5-4 . . TRBJ2-3
TGTGCCAGCAGCGTCACTCTGTCTAGCGAAGGGAATGAGCAGTTCTTC CASSVTLSSEGNEQFF TRBV5-6 . . TRBJ2-1
TGTGCCAGCAGATTTTACAATGAGCAGTTCTTC CASRFYNEQFF TRBV5-6 . few TRBJ2-1
TGCAGCGTTGAAGAGAGACAGGACCTTGGCTCCTATAATTCACCCCTCCACTTT CSVEERQDLGSYNSPLHF TRBV29-1 . . TRBJ1-6
TGTGCCAGCAGCCCTGGCTACAGACTTCTCACAGATACGCAGTATTTT CASSPGYRLLTDTQYF TRBV4-2 . . TRBJ2-3
TGCGCCAGCAGCCAGGAAGGGGGGGCAAACACAGATACGCAGTATTTT CASSQEGGANTDTQYF TRBV5-1 . . TRBJ2-3
TGTGCCAGCACCCCTCGAGGCGGGAGCTCCTACAATGAGCAGTTCTTC CASTPRGGSSYNEQFF TRBV7-6 TRBD2 . TRBJ2-1
TGTGCCAGCAGCTTTGGAGAAAGAGAGACCCAGTACTTC CASSFGERETQYF TRBV11-2 . once TRBJ2-5
TGTGCCAGCAGTCAACCGGGACAGGGGACTTTTGAGCAGTTCTTC CASSQPGQGTFEQFF TRBV6-1 TRBD1 . TRBJ2-1
TGCGCCAGTCAATCTAGCGGGGGGCCCCAAGAGACCCAGTACTTC CASQSSGGPQETQYF TRBV5-1 TRBD2 . TRBJ2-5
TGTGCCAGCTCCCCAGGGGGCGCGACCACTGAAGCTTTCTTT CASSPGGATTEAFF TRBV25-1 TRBD1 . TRBJ1-1
TGTGCCAGCAGCTTTGGCGAGACCACTGAAGCTTTCTTT CASSFGETTEAFF TRBV11-3 . . TRBJ1-1
TGTGCCAGTAAAAAAGTACAGACTTCTGGAAACACCATATATTTT CASKKVQTSGNTIYF TRBV19 . few TRBJ1-3
TGCGCCAGCAGCATTGACAGCCTCCTTGGAAACACCATATATTTT CASSIDSLLGNTIYF TRBV5-1 . . TRBJ1-3
TGCAGTGCTAGTGTTGGCTACACCTTC CSASVGYTF TRBV20-1 . . TRBJ1-2
TGTGCCAGCAGCCCAGGGGACGGCCTATCTGGAAACACCATATATTTT CASSPGDGLSGNTIYF TRBV11-3 . . TRBJ1-3
TGTGCCAGCAGTTTAGGGGGAAACACCGGGGAGCTGTTTTTT CASSLGGNTGELFF TRBV11-3 . . TRBJ2-2
TGTGCCAGCAGCTTAGAGGGGCTGAACACCGGGGAGCTGTTTTTT CASSLEGLNTGELFF TRBV11-2 . . TRBJ2-2
TGTGCCAGCAGTTATTCCGGGTATGAGCAGTTCTTC CASSYSGYEQFF TRBV6-5 . . TRBJ2-1
TGTGCCAGCTCTCGAAGCTACAGGGAGAACACTGAAGCTTTCTTT CASSRSYRENTEAFF TRBV18 . . TRBJ1-1
TGTGCCAGCTCACGTTCAGGAGTGAATAGCAATCAGCCCCAGCATTTT CASSRSGVNSNQPQHF TRBV18 . . TRBJ1-5
TGTGCCAGCAGTGACTCGAAAGGCCCGGGGAGGGGCAATTCACCCCTCCACTTT CASSDSKGPGRGNSPLHF TRBV6-4 . . TRBJ1-6
TGTGCCAGCAGCTTCCGGGGGGAGGTGGATACGCAGTATTTT CASSFRGEVDTQYF TRBV7-2 TRBD2 . TRBJ2-3
TGCGCCAGCAGCTCAATACCGGGATACCTACCTTATGGCTACACCTTC CASSSIPGYLPYGYTF TRBV5-1 . few TRBJ1-2
TGTGCCAGCTCACCATCGACACCTTATAGCAATCAGCCCCAGCATTTT CASSPSTPYSNQPQHF TRBV18 . . TRBJ1-5
TGCGCCAGCAGCCCCAGGGAAGGGGACACTGAAGCTTTCTTT CASSPREGDTEAFF TRBV5-1 . . TRBJ1-1
TGTGCCAGCAGCTTAGGAGGCGGGGACGAGCAGTTCTTC CASSLGGGDEQFF TRBV7-8 . . TRBJ2-1
TGTGCCAGCAGTGAAGGGCGCAATCAGCCCCAGCATTTT CASSEGRNQPQHF TRBV6-1 . . TRBJ1-5
TGTGCCAGCAGCTTACGGCCAGGGGAGCACTACAATGAGCAGTTCTTC CASSLRPGEHYNEQFF TRBV11-3 . . TRBJ2-1
TGTGCCAGCAGCTTCTTCCCGGACAGAAGGGCCGAGCAGTACTTC CASSFFPDRRAEQYF TRBV7-3 . . TRBJ2-7
TGTGCCAGCAGCTTGGGGGACAGGGTTTCACCCCTCCACTTT CASSLGDRVSPLHF TRBV11-2 TRBD1 few TRBJ1-6
TGCGCCAGCAGCCGTTCGGGGACTGGGGCCCAGTACTTC CASSRSGTGAQYF TRBV5-1 . . TRBJ2-5
TGTGCCAGCAGCGTCACGGGGCAGGGGTCGTATACGCAGTATTTT CASSVTGQGSYTQYF TRBV9 . . TRBJ2-3
TGTGCCAGCAGTTTACGGCAGGGGGCGTCCTACGAGCAGTACTTC CASSLRQGASYEQYF TRBV28 TRBD1 . TRBJ2-7
TGTGCCAGCAGTCCGACCCTAGAGATCGGGGCCAATCAGCCCCAGCATTTT CASSPTLEIGANQPQHF TRBV27 . . TRBJ1-5
TGTGCCAGCAGCCGCGGGGACAGGGCGGGTGAAGCTTTCTTT CASSRGDRAGEAFF TRBV7-3 TRBD1 . TRBJ1-1
TGTGCCAGTAATCCGGGACAGGATAATTCACCCCTCCACTTT CASNPGQDNSPLHF TRBV28 TRBD1 . TRBJ1-6
TGTGCCAGTAGATGGGACAGGGACACAGATACGCAGTATTTT CASRWDRDTDTQYF TRBV6-6 TRBD1 . TRBJ2-3
TGTGCCAGCAGCCCCAGGGCGACCGGGGAGCTGTTTTTT CASSPRATGELFF TRBV14 . few TRBJ2-2
TGTGCCAGCAGAGAGGACAGGGGGGGTGGCACAGATACGCAGTATTTT CASREDRGGGTDTQYF TRBV25-1 TRBD1 . TRBJ2-3
TGTGCCAGAAGCTTGTACAGGGAAGGAAACACCATATATTTT CARSLYREGNTIYF TRBV5-3 . . TRBJ1-3
TGTGCCAGCAGTTCGGGGACAGGGGAAACCGGGGAGCTGTTTTTT CASSSGTGETGELFF TRBV28 TRBD1 . TRBJ2-2
TGTGCCAGCAGTTGGACAGGACAAGAGACCCAGTACTTC CASSWTGQETQYF TRBV27 TRBD1 few TRBJ2-5
TGTGCCACCAGCAGATTGGGGGCGGGCGGCGGCAATCAGCCCCAGCATTTT CATSRLGAGGGNQPQHF TRBV15 . few TRBJ1-5
TGTGCCAGCAGCGTGGCGGGACTAGCGGGGGCAAGCACAGATACGCAGTATTTT CASSVAGLAGASTDTQYF TRBV9 TRBD2 . TRBJ2-3
TGTGCCAGTAGTTGGACAGGGGCGACCACGGACGAGCAGTACTTC CASSWTGATTDEQYF TRBV19 TRBD1 . TRBJ2-7
TGTGCCAGCAGCGGAGCCCGGCAGAGGGGCACAGATACGCAGTATTTT CASSGARQRGTDTQYF TRBV5-6 . . TRBJ2-3
TGTGCCATCAGTGATCTCTGGGGACAGACCTACGAGCAGTACTTC CAISDLWGQTYEQYF TRBV10-3 TRBD1 . TRBJ2-7
TGCGCCAGCAGCTTGGGGCAGGGGGGCAATCAGCCCCAGCATTTT CASSLGQGGNQPQHF TRBV5-1 TRBD1 . TRBJ1-5
TGTGCCAGCAGCGACCCCGGGACTAGCGGGGAGACGAACACCGGGGAGCTGTTTTTT CASSDPGTSGETNTGELFF TRBV9 TRBD2 . TRBJ2-2
TGTGCCAGCACGACTAGTTCAGATACGCAGTATTTT CASTTSSDTQYF TRBV13 . . TRBJ2-3
TGTGCCAGCAGCCCCCCGGGGATTAACTATGGCTACACCTTC CASSPPGINYGYTF TRBV9 . . TRBJ1-2
TGTGCCAGCAGCCAACCCGGGGGGAGCTCCTACGAGCAGTACTTC CASSQPGGSSYEQYF TRBV4-2 TRBD2 few TRBJ2-7
TGTGCCAGCTCACCATCCGGGACAACTGAAGCTTTCTTT CASSPSGTTEAFF TRBV18 . . TRBJ1-1
TGTGCCAGCAGCGTACAGACGAACACCGGGGAGCTGTTTTTT CASSVQTNTGELFF TRBV9 . . TRBJ2-2
TGTGCCAGCAGCTTGTTGGGACAGTCTTATAGCAATCAGCCCCAGCATTTT CASSLLGQSYSNQPQHF TRBV5-8 TRBD1 . TRBJ1-5
TGTGCCAGCAGCGCCCGCCTCACAGCTGTACAGTTCTTC CASSARLTAVQFF TRBV9 . few TRBJ2-1
TGTGCCAGCAGGCGACTAGCGGGGAGCTACGAGCAGTACTTC CASRRLAGSYEQYF TRBV6-5 TRBD2 . TRBJ2-7
TGTGCCAGCAGTTTGGCCCTCGGAGGCAATCAGCCCCAGCATTTT CASSLALGGNQPQHF TRBV28 . . TRBJ1-5